These 7 T cell receptor beta chains were all obtained from the same sample, sequenced in a study of patients and donors after allogeneic stem cell transplantation. MiXCR was run by TCRdb on the RT-PCR reads, yielding one entry per CDR3 protein. The sample records 150,000 to 250,000 distinct CDR3 sequences, 41% being singletons. The specimen was blood, either unsorted or a sorted T cell fraction (not recorded which). Source of these receptors: a human donor who was either an allogeneic HSCT recipient or a stem cell or donor lymphocyte infusion donor (not recorded which). It is not recorded whose cells these are; they may come from a transplant donor.

The V gene is TRBV4-3, the J gene TRBJ2-2, with D perhaps assigned TRBD1 or TRBD2 (5 bases each). Per germline, CDR1 LGHNA and CDR2 YSLEER. V was cut by 1 base and J by 0 bases, with 9 bases left in between. There are 16 residues in the CDR3. CDR3 residues: CASSQGGRPNTGELFF. The CDR3 DNA sequence: TGCGCCAGCAGCCAAGGGGGGAGACCGAACACCGGGGAGCTGTTTTTT.

This clonotype was detected only a few times. The chain carries TRBV5-1 and TRBJ1-2; 10 nucleotides line up with TRBD1. The J segment lost 2 bases and the V segment lost 2 bases, leaving 3 bases of the junction unmatched. Germline CDR1 is SGHRS and CDR2 is YFSETQ. This CDR3 has 15 amino acids. The CDR3 loop is CASSLPGQGNYGYTF. The CDR3 DNA reads TGCGCCAGCAGCTTACCGGGACAGGGGAACTATGGCTACACCTTC.

This sequence joins TRBV5-1 and TRBJ2-1; weak D call: TRBD2 (6 bases). The V end lost 4 bases, the J end lost 3 bases, and 20 bases lay between the germline ends. Germline CDR1 is SGHRS and CDR2 is YFSETQ. This CDR3 spans 17 amino acids. This CDR3 reads CASSLGVGREGYNEQFF. The CDR3 nucleotides are TGCGCCAGCAGCCTGGGTGTGGGGCGGGAAGGCTACAATGAGCAGTTCTTC. The full variable domain, its missing parts supplied by reference TRBV5-1 and TRBJ2-1, is KAGVTQTPRYLIKTRGQQVTLSCSPISGHRSVSWYQQTPGQGLQFLFEYFSETQRNKGNFPGRFSGRQFSNSRSEMNVSTLELGDSALYLCASSLGVGREGYNEQFFGPGTRLTVL.

The chain uses TRBV5-1 and TRBJ2-5; 7 nucleotides line up with TRBD1. Germline V gene data show CDR1 as SGHRS and CDR2 as YFSETQ. The CDR3 has 13 amino acids. With 8 bases clipped from V and 3 bases from J, the junction kept 7 bases outside the gene matches. The CDR3 DNA reads as TGCGCCAGTTGGAGAGGGACAGAAGAGACCCAGTACTTC. Translated, it gives CASWRGTEETQYF.

This clonotype was seen a handful of times. The chain couples TRBV12-3 or TRBV12-4 to TRBJ2-7; D may be TRBD2 (5 bases). V was clipped by 5 bases and J by 2 bases, with 10 bases between them. The CDR3 loop spans 13 amino acids. This chain's CDR3 is CASSTAVAYEQYF. The DNA for the CDR3 is TGTGCCAGCAGTACAGCGGTAGCCTACGAGCAGTACTTC.

This clonotype was seen ten or more times. The CDR3 DNA reads TGTGCCAGCAGTTTGAGGGATGAGCAGTTCTTC. Its translation is CASSLRDEQFF. The chain is built from TRBV12-3 or TRBV12-4 and TRBJ2-1; D may be TRBD2 (5 bases). V was clipped by 3 bases and J by 8 bases, with 5 bases between them. The CDR3 sequence is 11 residues long.

The chain couples TRBV12-3 or TRBV12-4 to TRBJ1-3; D not resolved. This CDR3 comprises 15 residues. Trimming pared 1 base from V and 4 bases from J, leaving 11 bases between. Here the CDR3 reads CASSLDLGRGNTIYF. CDR3 coding DNA: TGTGCCAGCAGTTTAGATCTGGGGAGGGGAAACACCATATATTTT.